This entry describes one T cell receptor beta chain. TCRdb keeps only in-frame clones here, not all; method: immunoSEQ multiplex PCR. This table has tens of thousands of clones, 91% appearing once. This sample is drawn from a study of T cell changes during pregnancy in multiple sclerosis. Germline V lookup: CDR1 MNHEY, CDR2 SMNVEV (reference sequence). This CDR3 spans 13 amino acids. After removal of 5 bases from V and 9 bases from J, the junction contained 6 bases not matched to a gene. The chain joins TRBV27 to TRBJ2-1; TRBD2 agrees at 8 bases. The specimen comprised CD8+ T cells from peripheral blood mononuclear cells, sampled after pregnancy. This TCR derives from a female donor with multiple sclerosis, enrolled in a pregnancy study. The CDR3, as DNA: TGTGCCAGCAGTCACGGGGGGGCGGGTGAGCAGTTCTTC. As protein: CASSHGGAGEQFF.